The source of this TCR beta chain is a study of CD8 T cells in Susac syndrome. RNA totalling roughly 0.45 to 1 ug underwent reverse transcription with random hexamers. TCRdb used MiXCR to reprocess the immunoSEQ multiplex PCR reads, holding one entry per CDR3 protein. The table shows more than 150,000 distinct CDR3 sequences, with 90% to 95% occurring only once. V trimming: 4 bases; J trimming: 6 bases; junction bases outside the gene matches: 9. CDR3 length: 14 residues. Per germline, CDR1 SGHDT and CDR2 YYEEEE. The origin of this receptor is a human donor in good health. Material: CD4+ T cells from PBMCs. V gene TRBV5-6 combines with J gene TRBJ1-1, with 7 positions matching TRBD1. The CDR3 region has the DNA TGTGCCAGCAGCGCCGACAGGGCTTTACCTGAAGCTTTCTTT. The encoded protein is CASSADRALPEAFF.